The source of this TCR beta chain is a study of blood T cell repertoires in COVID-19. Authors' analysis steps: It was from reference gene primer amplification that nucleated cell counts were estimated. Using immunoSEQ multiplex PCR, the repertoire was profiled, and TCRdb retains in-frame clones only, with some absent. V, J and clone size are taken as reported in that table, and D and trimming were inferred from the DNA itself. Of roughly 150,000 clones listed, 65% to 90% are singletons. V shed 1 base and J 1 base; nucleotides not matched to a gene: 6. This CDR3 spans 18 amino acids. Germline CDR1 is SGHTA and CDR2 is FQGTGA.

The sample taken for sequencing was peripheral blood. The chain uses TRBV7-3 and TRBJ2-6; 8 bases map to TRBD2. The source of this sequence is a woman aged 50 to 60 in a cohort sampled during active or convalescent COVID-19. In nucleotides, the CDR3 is TGTGCCAGCAGCTTAAATCCGGGGGGGCCTTCTGGGGCCAACGTCCTGACTTTC. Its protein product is CASSLNPGGPSGANVLTF.